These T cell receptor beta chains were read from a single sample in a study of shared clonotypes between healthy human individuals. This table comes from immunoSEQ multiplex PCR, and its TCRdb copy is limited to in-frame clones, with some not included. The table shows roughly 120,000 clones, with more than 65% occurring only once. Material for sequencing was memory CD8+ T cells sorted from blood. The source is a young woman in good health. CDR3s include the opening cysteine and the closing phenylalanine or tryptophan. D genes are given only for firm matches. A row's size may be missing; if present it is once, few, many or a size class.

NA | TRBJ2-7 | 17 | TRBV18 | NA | TGTGCCAGCTCACCCGCGCTGATGGGCCATGAGGACTACGAGCAGTACTTC | CASSPALMGHEDYEQYF
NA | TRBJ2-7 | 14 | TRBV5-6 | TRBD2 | TGTGCCAGCAGCTTGGGACTAGCGGTCTACGAGCAGTACTTC | CASSLGLAVYEQYF
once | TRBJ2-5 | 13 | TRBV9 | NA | TGTGCCAGCAGCCCCAATAGCCAAGAGACCCAGTACTTC | CASSPNSQETQYF
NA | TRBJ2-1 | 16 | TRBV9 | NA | TGTGCCAGCAGCGTAGAAATGCGGAGGGGATACAATGAGCAGTTCTTC | CASSVEMRRGYNEQFF
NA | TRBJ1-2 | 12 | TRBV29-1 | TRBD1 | TGCAGCGTTGAAGGGACAGGGCACGGCTACACCTTC | CSVEGTGHGYTF
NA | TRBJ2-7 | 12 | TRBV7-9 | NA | TGTGCCAGCAGTCAACACCTCTACGAGCAGTACTTC | CASSQHLYEQYF
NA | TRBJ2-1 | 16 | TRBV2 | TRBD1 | TGTGCCAGCAGGAGGGCGGGACAGGGTCTCTACAATGAGCAGTTCTTC | CASRRAGQGLYNEQFF
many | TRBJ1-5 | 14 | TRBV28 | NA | TGTGCCAGCAGTTTACAGGGAAACAATCAGCCCCAGCATTTT | CASSLQGNNQPQHF
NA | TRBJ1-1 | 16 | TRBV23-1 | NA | TGCGCCAGCAGTAGGGGGAGGGTTGGAATAGTCACTGAAGCTTTCTTT | CASSRGRVGIVTEAFF
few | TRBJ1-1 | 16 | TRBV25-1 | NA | TGTGCCAGCACCCCCCGCCTACAGGGTGAGAACACTGAAGCTTTCTTT | CASTPRLQGENTEAFF
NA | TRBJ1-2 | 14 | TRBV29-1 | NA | TGCAGCGTTGGACATCCGGACAGTTACTATGGCTACACCTTC | CSVGHPDSYYGYTF
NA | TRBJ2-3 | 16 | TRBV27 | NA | TGTGCCAGCAGTTCGATAGGAGCGGTTAGCACAGATACGCAGTATTTT | CASSSIGAVSTDTQYF
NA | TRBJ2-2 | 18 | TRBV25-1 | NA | TGTGCCAGCAGTAACCCGGCGGCCGGGGCGAAAAAGACCGGGGAGCTGTTTTTT | CASSNPAAGAKKTGELFF
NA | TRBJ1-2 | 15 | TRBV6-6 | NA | TGTGCCAGCAGTTACTCGACCGGACGGAACTATGGCTACACCTTC | CASSYSTGRNYGYTF
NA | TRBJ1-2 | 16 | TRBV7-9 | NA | TGTGCCAGCAGCTCCTTTATTGGGGACGGTAACTATGGCTACACCTTC | CASSSFIGDGNYGYTF
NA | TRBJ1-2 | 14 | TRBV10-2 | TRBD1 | TGCGCCAGCAGGACAGGGGGAGAGGACTATGGCTACACCTTC | CASRTGGEDYGYTF
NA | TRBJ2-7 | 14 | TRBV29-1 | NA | TGCAGCGCCCGAGGACAGAACACACGCGACGAGCAGTACTTC | CSARGQNTRDEQYF
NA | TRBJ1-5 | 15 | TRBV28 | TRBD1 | TGTGCCAGCAGTCCGACAGGGGGCAGTAATCAGCCCCAGCATTTT | CASSPTGGSNQPQHF
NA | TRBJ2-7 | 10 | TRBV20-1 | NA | TGCAGTGCTTTTACAGGGTGGCAGTACTTC | CSAFTGWQYF
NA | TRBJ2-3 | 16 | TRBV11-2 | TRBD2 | TGTGCCAGCAGCCAAGGACTAGCGGGAGGTGCGGATACGCAGTATTTT | CASSQGLAGGADTQYF
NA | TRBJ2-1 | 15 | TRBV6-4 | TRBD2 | TGTGCCAGCAGCATAACTAGCGGGGGTTACAATGAGCAGTTCTTC | CASSITSGGYNEQFF
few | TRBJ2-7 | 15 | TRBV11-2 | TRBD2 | TGTGCCAGCAGCTTAGCTTCTAGCGGGACCTACGAGCAGTACTTC | CASSLASSGTYEQYF
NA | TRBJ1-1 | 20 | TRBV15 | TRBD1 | TGTGCCACCAGCCACCTCGGTATCATGGGACAGGGAACCCAGAACACTGAAGCTTTCTTT | CATSHLGIMGQGTQNTEAFF
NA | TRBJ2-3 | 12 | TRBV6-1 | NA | TGTGCCAGCAAACAGGGAAGGGATACGCAGTATTTT | CASKQGRDTQYF
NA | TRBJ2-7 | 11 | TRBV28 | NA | TGTGCCAGCAGTCCTCGCTACGAGCAGTACTTC | CASSPRYEQYF
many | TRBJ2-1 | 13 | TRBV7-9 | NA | TGTGCCAGCAGCTCCGTTTTGGTTAATGAGCAGTTCTTC | CASSSVLVNEQFF
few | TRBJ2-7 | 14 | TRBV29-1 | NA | TGCAGCGTTGAAGACCGGACGGGTTCCTACGAGCAGTACTTC | CSVEDRTGSYEQYF
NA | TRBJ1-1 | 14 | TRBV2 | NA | TGTGCCAGCAGACCGGACACCGGCAGGACTGAAGCTTTCTTT | CASRPDTGRTEAFF
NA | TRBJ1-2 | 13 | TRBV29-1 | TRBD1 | TGCAGCGTCCGGGACAGGGATCGCTATGGCTACACCTTC | CSVRDRDRYGYTF
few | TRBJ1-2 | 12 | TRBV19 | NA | TGTGCCAGTAGTCCAGGACCGCCGTTGAAGACCTTC | CASSPGPPLKTF
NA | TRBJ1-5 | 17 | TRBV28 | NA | TGTGCCAGCAGTTTAAGATGGGGTATGAGGCACGTTCAGCCCCAGCATTTT | CASSLRWGMRHVQPQHF
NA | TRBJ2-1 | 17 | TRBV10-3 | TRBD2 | TGTGCCATCAGCGAGTGGGACACTAGCGGGGGTCATCGTGAGCAGTTCTTC | CAISEWDTSGGHREQFF
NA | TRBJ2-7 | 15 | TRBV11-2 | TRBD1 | TGTGCCAGCAGCCCGAGGGACAGGGGTACCTACGAGCAGTACTTC | CASSPRDRGTYEQYF
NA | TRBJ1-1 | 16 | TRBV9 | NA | TGTGCCAGCAGCGTAGGGACAGCCCTACCGAACACTGAAGCTTTCTTT | CASSVGTALPNTEAFF
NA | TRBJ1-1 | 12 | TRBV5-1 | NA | TGCGCCAGCCGCGGGGGGAACACTGAAGCTTTCTTT | CASRGGNTEAFF
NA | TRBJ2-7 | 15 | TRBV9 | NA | TGTGCCAGCAGCGTTTATCCCCAGGGGGGTTACGAGCAGTACTTC | CASSVYPQGGYEQYF
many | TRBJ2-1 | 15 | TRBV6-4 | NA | TGTGCCAGCAGTGACTCAGTTTCCTCCTACAATGAGCAGTTCTTC | CASSDSVSSYNEQFF
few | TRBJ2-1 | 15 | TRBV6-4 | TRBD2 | TGTGCCAGCAGTGAGGGACTAGCGGGAAGCAATGAGCAGTTCTTC | CASSEGLAGSNEQFF
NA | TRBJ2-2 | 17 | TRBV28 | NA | TGTGCCAGCATTCAACATAAACTAGAAGTGAACACCGGGGAGCTGTTTTTT | CASIQHKLEVNTGELFF
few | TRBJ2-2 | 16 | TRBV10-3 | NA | TGTGCCATCAGTGAATTCCGGGGGACTCGCCCTGGGGAGCTGTTTTTT | CAISEFRGTRPGELFF
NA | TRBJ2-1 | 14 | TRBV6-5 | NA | TGTGCCAGCAGTTTGGGGGGGCCATACAATGAGCAGTTCTTC | CASSLGGPYNEQFF
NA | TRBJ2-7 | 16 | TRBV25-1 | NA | TGTGCCAGCGCCTCCTCCCTCGGACCGAGCTCCTACGAGCAGTACTTC | CASASSLGPSSYEQYF
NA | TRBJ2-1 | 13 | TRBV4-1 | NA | TGCGCCAGCAGCCCCCTTACTGACAATGAGCAGTTCTTC | CASSPLTDNEQFF
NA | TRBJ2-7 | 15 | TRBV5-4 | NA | TGTGCCAGCAGTGATAGGGTGGGCGGAGCATACGAGCAGTACTTC | CASSDRVGGAYEQYF
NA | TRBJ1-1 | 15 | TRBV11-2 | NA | TGTGCCAGCAGCCTAGCGGGTTCACAGCTCACTGAAGCTTTCTTT | CASSLAGSQLTEAFF
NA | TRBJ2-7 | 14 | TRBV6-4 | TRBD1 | TGTGCCAGCAGTGCTGGGACAGGGAGTTACGAGCAGTACTTC | CASSAGTGSYEQYF
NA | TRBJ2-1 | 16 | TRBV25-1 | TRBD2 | TGTGCCAGCAGTGAAGGTCGGACTAGCTCCTACAATGAGCAGTTCTTC | CASSEGRTSSYNEQFF
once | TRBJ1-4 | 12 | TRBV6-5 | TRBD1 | TGTGCCAGAGACAGGGTGGAGGAAAAACTGTTTTTT | CARDRVEEKLFF
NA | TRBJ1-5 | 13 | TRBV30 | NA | TGTGCCTGGAGTGTCGGTAGGAGTCAGCCCCAGCATTTT | CAWSVGRSQPQHF
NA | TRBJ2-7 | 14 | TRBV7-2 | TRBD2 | TGTGCCAGCAGCGGAAGCGGGATCAACTACGAGCAGTACTTC | CASSGSGINYEQYF
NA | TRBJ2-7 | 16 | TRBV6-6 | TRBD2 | TGTGCCAGCAGTTACTCGAGGCTAGCGGGAGCCTACGAGCAGTACTTC | CASSYSRLAGAYEQYF
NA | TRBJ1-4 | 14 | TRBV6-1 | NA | TGTGCCAGCAGTGAAAGTGTAGGGCAGGAAAAACTGTTTTTT | CASSESVGQEKLFF
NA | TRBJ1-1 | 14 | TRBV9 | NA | TGTGCCAGCAGCATGACATGGAGCGCCACTGAAGCTTTCTTT | CASSMTWSATEAFF
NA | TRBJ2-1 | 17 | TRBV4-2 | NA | TGTGCCAGCAGCCAAGATGAGTCTAGCCGGCCCCCCAATGAGCAGTTCTTC | CASSQDESSRPPNEQFF
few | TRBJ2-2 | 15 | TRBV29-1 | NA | TGCAGCGTTGAACCTACGGGGGGCGCGATCGGGGAGCTGTTTTTT | CSVEPTGGAIGELFF
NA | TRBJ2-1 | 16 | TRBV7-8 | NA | TGTGCCAGCGGCCGTGGGCGGTTATCAGGTTGGAATGAGCAGTTCTTC | CASGRGRLSGWNEQFF
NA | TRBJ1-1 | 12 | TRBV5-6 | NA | TGTGCCAGCAGCTTGGGGGTCACTGAAGCTTTCTTT | CASSLGVTEAFF
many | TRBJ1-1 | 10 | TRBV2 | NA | TGTGCCAGCAGCTACCTAGAAGCTTTCTTT | CASSYLEAFF